This T cell receptor (beta chain) appears in the sequencing data of a study of beta chain features in type 1 diabetes. V lost 2 bases and J lost 7, with 6 bases in between. CDR1 GTSNPN and CDR2 SVGIG come from the germline V gene (reference sequence). This CDR3 has 11 amino acids. This clone has just a few counts. Expressed TCRB transcripts were sequenced after all isolated RNA was converted to cDNA. The table came from immunoSEQ multiplex PCR; TCRdb's copy has only in-frame clones and leaves some out. The sample includes about 620,000 clones, around 15% of them seen just once. This clonotype originated in a young man in good health. The chain combines TRBV30 with TRBJ2-1; D gene ambiguous. The sequencing input was naive CD4+ T cells from blood. The chain's CDR3 is CAWSLGNEQFF. The CDR3 bases are TGTGCCTGGAGTCTGGGAAATGAGCAGTTCTTC.